These 19 T cell receptor beta chains share one sample of origin, sequenced in a study of T-cell reconstitution after alpha-beta-depleted transplantation in children. Unique molecular identifiers were incorporated during preparation of the TCRbeta library. TCRdb ran MiXCR on the PCR reads and lists one entry per CDR3 protein. The repertoire consists of about 110,000 distinct CDR3 sequences, with 5% to 7% occurring once and the leading ten covering 20% to 25%. The material was PBMCs, mostly from graft donor cells, obtained 360 days after TCRalphabeta/CD19-depleted stem cell transplant. The receptors were gathered from a male patient between 2 and 10 years old who had a stem cell transplant for acute lymphoblastic leukemia, so the T cells may come from the graft donor.

The table lists this clonotype with a few counts. This chain links TRBV28 with TRBJ2-5; perhaps TRBD2 as D (6 bases). With 4 bases removed from V and 5 bases from J, the gap between germline ends came to 14 bases. CDR1 and CDR2 (germline): MDHEN, SYDVKM. CDR3 size: 14 residues. CDR3 sequence: CASSSTIGRETQYF. The CDR3 nucleotides read TGTGCCAGCAGTTCAACGATAGGGAGGGAGACCCAGTACTTC.

This rearrangement joins TRBV4-3 to TRBJ2-2; D unclear. Trimming stripped 0 bases from V and 5 bases from J, with 16 bases between. Germline assignment: CDR1 LGHNA and CDR2 YSLEER. This CDR3 contains 17 residues. This CDR3 reads CASSQDWLRRETGELFF. The CDR3 bases are TGCGCCAGCAGCCAAGATTGGCTCCGAAGGGAAACCGGGGAGCTGTTTTTT.

The rearrangement links TRBV6-2 or TRBV6-3 to TRBJ2-5; D uncertain. Trimming stripped 7 bases from V and 2 bases from J, with 20 bases between. The germline V gene has CDR1 MNHEY and CDR2 SVGEGT. The length of the CDR3 is 16 residues. As DNA, the CDR3 is TGTGCCAGCATCCAGATGCGGAGTAGCTCTCAAGAGACCCAGTACTTC. It yields the protein CASIQMRSSSQETQYF.

This clonotype was detected only a few times. V is TRBV25-1 and J is TRBJ1-4; D possibly corresponds to TRBD1 (5 bases). CDR1 is MGHDK and CDR2 is SYGVNS in the germline V gene. Between the trimmed V and J ends, which lost 3 bases and 7 bases, there was a span of 9 bases. The CDR3 runs to 13 residues. Here the CDR3 DNA reads TGTGCCAGCAGTGAGCGGGGCGGTGAAAAACTGTTTTTT. It codes for CASSERGGEKLFF.

For this clonotype: One end of the junction fails to match germline, which may point to a read error. J is TRBJ2-4 and V is TRBV6-2 or TRBV6-3; TRBD2 matches 9 bases. Germline CDR1 is MNHEY and CDR2 is SVGEGT. This CDR3 spans 18 amino acids. The CDR3 protein is CASIYSRREGLAKNIQYF. CDR3 nucleotides: TGTGCCAGCATTTACTCGCGGCGGGAGGGCCTAGCCAAAAACATTCAGTACTTC.

This clonotype was observed at least ten times. The V gene is TRBV24-1, the J gene TRBJ2-1; 12 nucleotides agree with TRBD2. Looked up from germline, CDR1 is KGHDR and CDR2 is SFDVKD. The CDR3 loop spans 18 amino acids. V was pared by 4 bases and J by 3 bases, with 9 bases of the junction left unmatched. Here the CDR3 reads CATSDSDLAGGFYNEQFF. The CDR3 DNA follows: TGTGCCACCAGTGACTCCGATCTAGCGGGGGGGTTCTACAATGAGCAGTTCTTC.

This chain connects TRBV6-2 or TRBV6-3 to TRBJ1-4; D is possibly TRBD1 (6 bases). The V end was cut by 6 bases, the J end by 5 bases, with 16 bases between. Germline assignment: CDR1 MNHEY and CDR2 SVGEGT. This CDR3 is 15 amino acids long. Written as DNA, the CDR3 is TGTGCCAGCAGCCGCCGGACAGCTACAAATGAAAAACTGTTTTTT. Translation gives CASSRRTATNEKLFF.

Many counts were recorded for this clonotype. The J gene is TRBJ2-7, the V gene TRBV7-9, with TRBD1 matching over 7 bases. Germline V lookup: CDR1 SEHNR, CDR2 FQNEAQ (reference sequence). The V gene end was trimmed by 4 bases and the J gene end by 1 base; junction bases not matched to a gene: 4. The CDR3 sequence is 14 residues long. The CDR3 protein is CASSSWDRSYEQYF. Written as DNA, the CDR3 is TGTGCCAGCAGCTCCTGGGACAGATCCTACGAGCAGTACTTC.

The chain's CDR3 is CAISESDRNQPQHF. The CDR3 DNA is TGTGCCATCAGTGAGTCGGACAGGAATCAGCCCCAGCATTTT. The chain has TRBV10-3 and TRBJ1-5; 7 bases are shared with TRBD1. Germline loops: CDR1 ENHRY, CDR2 SYGVKD. This CDR3 has 14 residues. V lost 0 bases to trimming and J lost 4 bases; unmatched junction nucleotides: 0.

Many counts were recorded for this clonotype. The chain has TRBV20-1 and TRBJ2-1; 9 bases fit TRBD2. The CDR3 spans 17 residues. Germline V lookup: CDR1 DFQATT, CDR2 SNEGSKA (reference sequence). V shed 0 bases and J 8 bases; nucleotides not matched to a gene: 14. The CDR3 DNA follows: TGCAGTGCTAGAGAGACTAGCGGACCCCACATACGCCATGAGCAGTTCTTC. Encoded protein: CSARETSGPHIRHEQFF.

This clonotype has ten or more counts. CDR3 nucleotide sequence: TGTGCCAGCAGCTCCGGGACAGGGACAGATACGCAGTATTTT. Translated, it gives CASSSGTGTDTQYF. This chain connects TRBV7-9 to TRBJ2-3, with TRBD1 identical over 9 bases. CDR1 and CDR2 from the germline V gene are SEHNR and FQNEAQ (reference sequence). The CDR3 is 14 amino acids. Unmatched junction bases numbered 2, after V lost 4 bases and J lost 3 bases.

This clonotype was counted many times. The chain joins TRBV28 to TRBJ2-3, with D possibly matching TRBD2 (6 bases). Looked up from germline, CDR1 is MDHEN and CDR2 is SYDVKM. The CDR3 sequence is 14 residues long. V lost 5 bases to trimming and J lost 8 bases, with 17 bases between them. CDR3 sequence (DNA): TGTGCCAGCAGTCTCGGGACTCCTCCGGGTACGCAGTATTTT. Amino acid sequence: CASSLGTPPGTQYF.

Points on this clonotype: Given a much more abundant clone one base away, this may be a read error. The rearrangement joins TRBV5-4 to TRBJ2-7; D is possibly TRBD2 (6 bases). Germline V gene lookup returns CDR1 SGHNT and CDR2 YYREEE (reference sequence). CDR3 length: 14 amino acids. The V and J ends lost 4 bases and 2 bases respectively, with 13 bases between them. The CDR3 coding sequence is TGTGCCAGCAGCGGCGGGGCAGAGACCTACGAGCAGTACTTC. This gives the protein CASSGGAETYEQYF.

The rearrangement uses TRBV28 and TRBJ2-7; D remains unclear. Germline CDR1 and CDR2: MDHEN and SYDVKM. Trimming left V 2 bases short and J 7 bases short, with 12 bases between. This CDR3 contains 13 residues. In nucleotides, the CDR3 is TGTGCCAGCAGTTTAAAGGCCGGAGAGGAGCAGTACTTC. This encodes CASSLKAGEEQYF.

The V call is TRBV7-9, the J call TRBJ2-1; maybe TRBD1 (6 bases). Trimming left V 4 bases short and J 6 bases short, with 13 bases between. The CDR3 covers 14 residues. The germline gives CDR1 SEHNR, CDR2 FQNEAQ (reference sequence). The chain's CDR3 is CASSSLTGRNEQFF. Written as DNA, the CDR3 is TGTGCCAGCAGCTCATTAACAGGGCGCAATGAGCAGTTCTTC.

The sample holds a few counts of this clonotype. V gene TRBV28 combines with J gene TRBJ2-5; D is perhaps TRBD2 (5 bases). The CDR3 totals 14 residues. In germline, CDR1 is MDHEN, CDR2 SYDVKM. V was pared by 5 bases and J by 1 base, with 11 bases between. CDR3 coding DNA: TGTGCCAGCAGTGCGAGGAGCGGCCAAGAGACCCAGTACTTC. Protein product: CASSARSGQETQYF. Together with reference TRBV28 and TRBJ2-5, the CDR3 gives the full variable domain: DVKVTQSSRYLVKRTGEKVFLECVQDMDHENMFWYRQDPGLGLRLIYFSYDVKMKEKGDIPEGYSVSREKKERFSLILESASTNQTSMYLCASSARSGQETQYFGPGTRLLVL.

This clonotype was recorded many times. The genes are TRBV24-1 and TRBJ2-5; D possibly matches TRBD1 or TRBD2 (5 bases each). The CDR3 runs to 13 residues. The germline V gene encodes CDR1 KGHDR and CDR2 SFDVKD. Trimming removed 0 bases from V and 8 bases from J, with 9 bases in between. Here the CDR3 DNA reads TGTGCCACCAGTGATTTGGGGGACGGTACCCAGTACTTC. The encoded protein is CATSDLGDGTQYF.

This clonotype was found a few times. The chain links TRBV6-2 or TRBV6-3 to TRBJ1-6, with D perhaps matching TRBD1 (5 bases). Trimming stripped 6 bases from V and 11 bases from J, with 14 bases between. This CDR3 is 13 amino acids long. CDR1 is MNHEY and CDR2 is SVGEGT in the germline V gene. CDR3 loop: CASRRGARAPLHF. CDR3 sequence (DNA): TGTGCCAGCAGAAGAGGGGCCCGGGCACCCCTCCACTTT.

This clonotype was picked up many times. The chain joins TRBV7-9 to TRBJ2-7; weak D call: TRBD1 (6 bases). The CDR3 extends over 15 amino acids. Per the germline V gene, CDR1 is SEHNR and CDR2 is FQNEAQ (reference sequence). The V end lost 3 bases, the J end lost 0 bases, and 12 bases lay between the germline ends. The CDR3 coding sequence is TGTGCCAGCAGCTTGGGACACACGAGCTCCTACGAGCAGTACTTC. Translation: CASSLGHTSSYEQYF.